The source of this T cell receptor beta chain is a study of T-cell memory formation after mild COVID-19 (dated by TCRdb to the early 2020s). About the investigation overall: Most TCR sequence clusters were specific to one of the two donors. Longitudinal TCRalpha and TCRbeta repertoire sequencing tracked T-cell clones expanding and contracting after mild COVID-19 in a couple of donors. Two young, previously healthy adult volunteers, one female and one male, were included in the cohort. What the work shows at the level of the full study, not this receptor alone: Contracting CD4+ clones were found mainly in CM and EM memory subsets, while CD8+ clones were enriched in EMRA. The second-wave clones that peaked on day 37 were not confirmed to be SARS-CoV-2 specific. Balanced CD4/CD8 phenotypes were observed for clones contracting from day 15 to 85, whereas a bias towards CD4+ was observed for a second wave of clones expanding from day 15 to 37. The study covered only two mild cases, and larger cohorts including severe cases with pre-infection samples were considered necessary. Some responding clones were detected in pre-infection memory, which suggested that pre-existing cross-reactive memory T cells had joined the SARS-CoV-2 response.

PBMCs were isolated by Ficoll-Paque density gradient centrifugation. In the germline V gene (reference sequence), CDR1 corresponds to GTSNPN and CDR2 to SVGIG. Germline trimming amounts to 5 bases on V and 6 bases on J, with 16 as the count of junction bases outside the gene matches. From its cysteine to its phenylalanine, the CDR3 spans 15 amino acids. Solely the CDR3 DNA is kept, with 45 bases framed from the first base. These reads were obtained on an Illumina NovaSeq 6000. cDNA libraries for TCRalpha and TCRbeta were prepared by 5'RACE using constant-segment primers, with sample barcodes and unique molecular identifiers added. RNA was extracted from every sample with Trizol reagent. Amplification of the libraries took two PCR steps, and the second step added a second sample barcode plus Illumina TruSeq adapters. The libraries were sequenced on an Illumina NovaSeq using 2 x 150 bp paired-end reads. In the authors' own workflow: Reads were demultiplexed and collapsed into UMI-guided consensus sequences with migec v1.2.7. With mixcr v2.1.11, UMI consensuses were aligned to TRA and TRB V and J templates and assembled into clonotypes. A clonotype was counted as expanded or contracted only if both edgeR and NoisET called the change significant, with noise models trained on biological replicates. edgeR calls used a false discovery rate-adjusted p below 0.01 and a log2 fold-change threshold of 1. As an exploratory analysis of dynamics, max-normalized trajectories of the 1000 most abundant clonotypes were examined by PCA with hierarchical clustering. Separately sequenced CD4+ and CD8+ repertoires were used to assign the CD4 or CD8 phenotype of responding clones. The public reads were reprocessed in TCRdb via fastp at Q25 and MiXCR, keeping in-frame beta chains. Rows matching on CDR3 protein sequence are summarized as one entry with the most common DNA and genes. These V and J calls rely on TCRdb rather than the paper's analysis. A total of some 130,000 distinct CDR3 sequences appear in this sample, 17% of them only once. Of the sample, roughly 5.3% is held by the ten largest clones.

This clonotype was found a few times. What this receptor recognizes is not known. Qualities for individual bases were not recorded, and no much larger clone is one base off. The sequence links TRBV30 to TRBJ2-7, with 7 junctional bases fitting TRBD1. The sequence derives from a man aged 18 to 29 who had mild COVID-19 (a few samples of this study predate the infection). The sample titles of this study are shuffled in the database, so cell type and time point are left out; the donor was told from shared clones. What was sequenced was PBMCs or a T cell subset sorted from them (not recorded which). The DNA sequence follows: TGTGCCTGGTGCGACCTGAGAAGGGGGCCCACCGAGCAGTACTTC. Translated, this gives CAWCDLRRGPTEQYF.